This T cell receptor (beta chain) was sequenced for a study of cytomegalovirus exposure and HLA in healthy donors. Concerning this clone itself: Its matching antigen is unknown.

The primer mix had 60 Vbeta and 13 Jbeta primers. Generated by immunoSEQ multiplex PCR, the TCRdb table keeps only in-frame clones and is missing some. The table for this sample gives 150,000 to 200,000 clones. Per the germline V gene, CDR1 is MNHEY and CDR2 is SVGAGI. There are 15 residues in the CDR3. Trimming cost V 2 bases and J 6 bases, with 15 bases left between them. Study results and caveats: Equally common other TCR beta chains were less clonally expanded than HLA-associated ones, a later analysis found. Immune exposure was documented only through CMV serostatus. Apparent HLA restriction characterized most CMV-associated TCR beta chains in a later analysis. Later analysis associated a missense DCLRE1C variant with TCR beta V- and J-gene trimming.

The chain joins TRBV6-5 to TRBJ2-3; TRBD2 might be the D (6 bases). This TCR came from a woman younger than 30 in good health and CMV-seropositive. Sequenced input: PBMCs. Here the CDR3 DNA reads TGTGCCAGCAGTTACAAGGGCGGGGTTGATGATACGCAGTATTTT. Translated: CASSYKGGVDDTQYF.